The rows below give T cell receptor beta chains drawn from one sample of a study of blood T cell repertoires in COVID-19. Some clones are missing from TCRdb's copy, which holds only in-frame ones; the method was immunoSEQ multiplex PCR. The sample has more than 90,000 clones; around 85% are singletons. The specimen sequenced was peripheral blood. Receptors were obtained from a human donor in a cohort sampled during active COVID-19. Both conserved end residues are trimmed from each CDR3.

ASSLGRGRADTQY	TRBV5-1	TRBJ2-3	13
ASSQGTGQETQY	TRBV3-1/TRBV3-2	TRBJ2-5	12
ASSVHRGLNEKLF	TRBV5-6	TRBJ1-4	13
ASSQYGGLGTDTQY	TRBV11-2	TRBJ2-3	14
ATSDFSGGSQETQY	TRBV24-1	TRBJ2-5	14
ASSVGGEETQY	TRBV9	TRBJ2-5	11
ASSSGGGSTDTQY	TRBV6-5	TRBJ2-3	13
ASSASYRAANYGYT	TRBV6-1	TRBJ1-2	14
ASSTGTGVFGEQF	TRBV6-2/TRBV6-3	TRBJ2-1	13
ASSLEDLEAF	TRBV7-9	TRBJ1-1	10
ASSPGLASGELF	TRBV6-4	TRBJ2-2	12
ASRPPGQGSYEQY	TRBV28	TRBJ2-7	13
SVVGILRGTDTQY	TRBV29-1	TRBJ2-3	13
AWSGPPPGGEQY	TRBV30	TRBJ2-7	12
ASTNGLVLNTEAF	TRBV6-5	TRBJ1-1	13
ASSSRIGNEKLF	TRBV28	TRBJ1-4	12
ASTTGQGDYEQY	TRBV2	TRBJ2-7	12
ASSVGVALNYGYT	TRBV9	TRBJ1-2	13
ASISGYYEQY	TRBV2	TRBJ2-7	10
ASRSGYGGSPLH	TRBV27	TRBJ1-6	12
ASSGSGRALGTQY	TRBV7-2	TRBJ2-3	13
SASSGTGFFRNTIY	TRBV29-1	TRBJ1-3	14
ASPIPLH	TRBV23-1	TRBJ1-6	7
AISEESYEQY	TRBV10-3	TRBJ2-7	10
AWEQGEVGGYT	TRBV30	TRBJ1-2	11
ASSPGEKLF	TRBV11-2	TRBJ1-4	9
ASRLCPAGDDEQY	TRBV12-2	TRBJ2-7	13
ASRQTGMNTEAF	TRBV6-4	TRBJ1-1	12
ASSQDLTRALF	TRBV4-3	TRBJ1-4	11